This TCR beta chain was found in a study of identical twins. This clonotype was recorded a few times. There are 15 residues in the CDR3. After removal of 8 bases from V and 2 bases from J, the junction contained 13 bases not matched to a gene. Per germline, CDR1 DFQATT and CDR2 SNEGSKA (reference sequence). Template switching added a universal primer site, and cDNA bore unique molecular identifiers. TCRdb recomputed calls from the 5' RACE reads with MiXCR, one row per CDR3 protein. Found here are around 1.7 million distinct CDR3 sequences, about 31% of them singletons; the top ten hold roughly 0.3%. All donors were healthy, and all were Caucasian.

The chain is built from TRBV20-1 and TRBJ2-3; 7 positions agree with TRBD1. Material for sequencing was cord blood. The receptor was derived from a newborn girl in good health. CDR3 loop: CSTRPTGFPTDTQYF. CDR3 nucleotide sequence: TGCAGTACCCGACCGACAGGGTTTCCCACAGATACGCAGTATTTT.